These T cell receptor beta chains were read from a single sample in a study of T cells in Graves' hyperthyroidism and ophthalmopathy. In TCRdb, the multiplex PCR reads were re-called with MiXCR into one record per CDR3 protein. The table has 250,000 to 300,000 distinct CDR3 sequences, around 15% seen once; the top ten hold 30%. Sequenced material: blood. The receptors shown here come from a woman in her 50s with Graves' hyperthyroidism that later progressed to Graves' ophthalmopathy. The CDR3 runs from the conserved cysteine through the conserved F or W. D genes are given only for firm matches. Clone size is stated in some rows and not others, as once, few, many or a class when expanded.

cdr3_length	clone_size	d_call	v_call	j_call	cdr3_aa	cdr3_nt
16	.	TRBD2	TRBV13	TRBJ2-1	CASRVAGGPLYNEQFF	TGTGCCAGCAGAGTAGCGGGAGGGCCCCTCTACAATGAGCAGTTCTTC
15	.	TRBD1	TRBV20-1	TRBJ2-2	CSAREDRVRTGELFF	TGCAGTGCTAGAGAGGACAGGGTGAGGACCGGGGAGCTGTTTTTT
13	many	.	TRBV20-1	TRBJ2-3	CSAQIPSSDTQYF	TGCAGTGCTCAAATCCCTTCATCCGATACGCAGTATTTT
15	many	.	TRBV28	TRBJ1-2	CASSLPRGRVYGYTF	TGTGCCAGCAGTTTACCCCGGGGGCGGGTCTATGGCTACACCTTC
15	.	.	TRBV30	TRBJ1-3	CASLPHSGAGNTIYF	TGTGCCTCCCTACCTCATTCAGGGGCTGGAAACACCATATATTTT
14	.	.	TRBV28	TRBJ2-1	CAIMGNYNTDKQFF	TGTGCCATCATGGGCAACTATAATACGGATAAGCAGTTCTTC
13	many	.	TRBV7-8	TRBJ1-1	CASSLRDGREAFF	TGTGCCAGCAGCTTAAGGGACGGACGTGAAGCTTTCTTT
13	few	.	TRBV6-5	TRBJ2-2	CASSSRDTGELVF	TGTGCCAGCAGTTCCAGGGACACCGGGGAGCTGGTTTTT
15	many	.	TRBV10-3	TRBJ2-5	CAISEMAGVGETQYF	TGTGCCATCAGTGAGATGGCAGGGGTAGGAGAGACCCAGTACTTC
13	many	.	TRBV2	TRBJ2-7	CANSSTGVLEQYF	TGTGCCAACAGCTCAACCGGGGTGTTGGAGCAGTACTTC